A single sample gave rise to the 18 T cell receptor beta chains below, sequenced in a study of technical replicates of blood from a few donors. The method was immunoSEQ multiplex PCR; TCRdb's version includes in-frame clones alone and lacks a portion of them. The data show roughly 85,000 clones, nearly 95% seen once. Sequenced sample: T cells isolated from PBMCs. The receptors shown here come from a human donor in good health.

The DNA for the CDR3 is TGTGCCAGCAGCAGCGGACAGGGAAGAGATACGCAGTATTTT. Its protein product is CASSSGQGRDTQYF. This chain joins TRBV7-9 and TRBJ2-3; 8 positions agree with TRBD1. Germline V CDR1 and CDR2: SEHNR, FQNEAQ (reference sequence). V trimming: 5 bases; J trimming: 5 bases; junction bases outside the gene matches: 6. CDR3 length: 14 amino acids.

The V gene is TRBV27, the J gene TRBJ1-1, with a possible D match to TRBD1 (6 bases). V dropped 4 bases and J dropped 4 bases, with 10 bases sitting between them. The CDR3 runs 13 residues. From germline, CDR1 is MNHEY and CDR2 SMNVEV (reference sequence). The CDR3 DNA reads TGTGCCAGCAGTTCACTACAGGGCACTGAAGCTTTCTTT. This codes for CASSSLQGTEAFF.

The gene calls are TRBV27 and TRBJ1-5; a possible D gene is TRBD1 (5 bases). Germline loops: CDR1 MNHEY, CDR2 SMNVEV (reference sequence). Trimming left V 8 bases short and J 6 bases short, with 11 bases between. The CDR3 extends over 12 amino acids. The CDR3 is CASGRDSQPQHF. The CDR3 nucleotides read TGTGCCAGCGGCAGGGATTCTCAGCCCCAGCATTTT.

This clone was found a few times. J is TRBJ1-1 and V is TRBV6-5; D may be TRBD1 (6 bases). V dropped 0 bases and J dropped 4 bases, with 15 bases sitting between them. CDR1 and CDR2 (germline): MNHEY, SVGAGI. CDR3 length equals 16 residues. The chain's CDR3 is CASSYSLGGFGTEAFF. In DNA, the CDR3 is TGTGCCAGCAGTTACTCTCTAGGGGGTTTCGGCACTGAAGCTTTCTTT.

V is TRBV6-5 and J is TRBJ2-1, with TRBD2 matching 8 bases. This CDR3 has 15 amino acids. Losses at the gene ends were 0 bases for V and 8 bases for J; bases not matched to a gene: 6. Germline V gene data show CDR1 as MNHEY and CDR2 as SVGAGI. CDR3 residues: CASSYSASGRHEQFF. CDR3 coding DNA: TGTGCCAGCAGTTACTCGGCTAGCGGGCGTCATGAGCAGTTCTTC.

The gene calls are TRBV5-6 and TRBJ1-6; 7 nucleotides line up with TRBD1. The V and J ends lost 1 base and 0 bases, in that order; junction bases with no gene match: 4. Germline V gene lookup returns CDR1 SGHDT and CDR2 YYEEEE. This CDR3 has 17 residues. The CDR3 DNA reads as TGTGCCAGCAGCTTGAGGGGACAGAGCTCCTATAATTCACCCCTCCACTTT. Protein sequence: CASSLRGQSSYNSPLHF.

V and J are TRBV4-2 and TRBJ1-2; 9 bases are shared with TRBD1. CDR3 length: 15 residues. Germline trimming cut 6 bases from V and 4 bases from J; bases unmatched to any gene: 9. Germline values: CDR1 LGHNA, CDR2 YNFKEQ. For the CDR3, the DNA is TGTGCCAGCAGAGACACACAGGGGGCCCGCTATGGCTACACCTTC. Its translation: CASRDTQGARYGYTF.

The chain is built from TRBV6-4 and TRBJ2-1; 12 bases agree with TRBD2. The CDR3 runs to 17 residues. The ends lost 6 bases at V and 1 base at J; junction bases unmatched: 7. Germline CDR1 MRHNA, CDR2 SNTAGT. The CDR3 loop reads CASRTGLAGLSYNEQFF. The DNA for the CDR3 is TGTGCCAGCAGAACGGGACTAGCGGGCCTTTCCTACAATGAGCAGTTCTTC.

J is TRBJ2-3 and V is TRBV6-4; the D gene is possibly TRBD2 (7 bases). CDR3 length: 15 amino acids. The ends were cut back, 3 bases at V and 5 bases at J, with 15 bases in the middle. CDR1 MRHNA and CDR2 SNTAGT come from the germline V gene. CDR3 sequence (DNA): TGTGCCAGCAGTGAAGCCGGACTAGGGGGAGATACGCAGTATTTT. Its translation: CASSEAGLGGDTQYF.

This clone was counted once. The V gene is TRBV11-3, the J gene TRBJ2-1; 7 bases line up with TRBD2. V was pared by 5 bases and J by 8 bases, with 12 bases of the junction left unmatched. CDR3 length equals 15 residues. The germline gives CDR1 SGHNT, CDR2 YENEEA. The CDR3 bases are TGTGCCAGCAGCAACCCCGGACTAGTCGGCGATGAGCAGTTCTTC. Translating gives CASSNPGLVGDEQFF.

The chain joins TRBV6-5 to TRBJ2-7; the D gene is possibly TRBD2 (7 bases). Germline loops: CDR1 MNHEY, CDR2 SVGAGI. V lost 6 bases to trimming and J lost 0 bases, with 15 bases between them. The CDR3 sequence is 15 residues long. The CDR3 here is CASSAWRGLSYEQYF. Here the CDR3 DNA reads TGTGCCAGCAGCGCGTGGCGGGGGCTCTCCTACGAGCAGTACTTC.

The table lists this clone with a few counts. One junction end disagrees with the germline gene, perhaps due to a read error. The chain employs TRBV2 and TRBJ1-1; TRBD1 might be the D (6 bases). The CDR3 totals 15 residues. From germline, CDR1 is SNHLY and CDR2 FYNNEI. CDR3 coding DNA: TGTGCCAGCACCTCTGGGTACAGGGTGAATACTGAAGCTTTCTTT. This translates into CASTSGYRVNTEAFF.

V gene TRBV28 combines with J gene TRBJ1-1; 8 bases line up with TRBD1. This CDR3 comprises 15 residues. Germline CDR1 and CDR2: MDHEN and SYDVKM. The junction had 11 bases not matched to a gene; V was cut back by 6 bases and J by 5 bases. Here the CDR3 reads CASSLDRVRRTEAFF. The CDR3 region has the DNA TGTGCCAGCAGCCTGGACAGGGTGCGCCGGACTGAAGCTTTCTTT. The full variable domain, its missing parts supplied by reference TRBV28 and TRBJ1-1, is DVKVTQSSRYLVKRTGEKVFLECVQDMDHENMFWYRQDPGLGLRLIYFSYDVKMKEKGDIPEGYSVSREKKERFSLILESASTNQTSMYLCASSLDRVRRTEAFFGQGTRLTVV.

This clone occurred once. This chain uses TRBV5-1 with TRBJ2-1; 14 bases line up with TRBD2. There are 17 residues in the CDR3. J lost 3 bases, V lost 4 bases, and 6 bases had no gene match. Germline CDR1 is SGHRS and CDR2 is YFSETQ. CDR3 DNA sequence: TGCGCCAGCAGCCCCGGGACTAGCGGGAGTCTCTACAATGAGCAGTTCTTC. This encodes CASSPGTSGSLYNEQFF.

The chain's CDR3 is CASSQPGTQYF. The CDR3 coding sequence is TGTGCCAGCAGTCAACCGGGGACCCAGTACTTC. The rearrangement uses TRBV28 and TRBJ2-5; D unclear. V was pared by 5 bases and J by 7 bases, with 8 bases between. Germline loops: CDR1 MDHEN, CDR2 SYDVKM. The CDR3 is 11 amino acids.

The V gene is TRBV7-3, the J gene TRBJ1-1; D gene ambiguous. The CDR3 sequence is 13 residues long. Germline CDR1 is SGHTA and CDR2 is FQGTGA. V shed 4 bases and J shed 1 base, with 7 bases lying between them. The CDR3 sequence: CASSSAQNTEAFF. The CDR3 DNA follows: TGTGCCAGCAGCTCCGCACAGAACACTGAAGCTTTCTTT.

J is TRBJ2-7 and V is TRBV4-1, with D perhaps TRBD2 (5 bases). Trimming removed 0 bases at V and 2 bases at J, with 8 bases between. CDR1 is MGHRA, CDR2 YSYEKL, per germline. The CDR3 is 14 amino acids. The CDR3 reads CASSQEGLAYEQYF. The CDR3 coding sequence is TGCGCCAGCAGCCAAGAAGGACTTGCCTACGAGCAGTACTTC.

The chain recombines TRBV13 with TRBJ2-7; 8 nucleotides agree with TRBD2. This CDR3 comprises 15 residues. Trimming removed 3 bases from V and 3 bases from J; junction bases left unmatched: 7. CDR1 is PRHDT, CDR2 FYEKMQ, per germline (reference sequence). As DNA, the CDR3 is TGTGCCAGCAGCTTCGGGAGGGGTCAGGGCTACGAGCAGTACTTC. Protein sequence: CASSFGRGQGYEQYF.